This TCR beta chain is from a study of T cells in tuberculosis. Across the whole study: In South Africa, adults with active tuberculosis were compared with IGRA-negative and latently infected IGRA-positive adolescents. Within 7 days of starting treatment, or before, PBMC were stored. Regarding the study as a whole: Active tuberculosis patients had shorter CDR3-alpha; the beta difference was nonsignificant.

As to this clone: Its antigen is not known.

Time point given: new active TB diagnosis, blood taken before or within 7 days of starting treatment. Method: immunoSEQ multiplex PCR; TCRdb's copy keeps in-frame clones and lacks some. Of around 30,000 clones listed, 93% are singletons. Germline V gives CDR1 MNHEY, CDR2 SMNVEV (reference sequence). V lost 3 bases to trimming and J lost 1 base; unmatched junction nucleotides: 0. This CDR3 spans 14 amino acids. The TCR sequence derives from an adult with tuberculosis. The material sequenced was PBMCs, taken at tuberculosis diagnosis. The rearrangement joins TRBV27 to TRBJ2-7; 10 nucleotides line up with TRBD2. The CDR3, as DNA: TGTGCCAGCAGTTTGACTAGCGGGTCCTACGAGCAGTACTTC. Translating gives CASSLTSGSYEQYF.